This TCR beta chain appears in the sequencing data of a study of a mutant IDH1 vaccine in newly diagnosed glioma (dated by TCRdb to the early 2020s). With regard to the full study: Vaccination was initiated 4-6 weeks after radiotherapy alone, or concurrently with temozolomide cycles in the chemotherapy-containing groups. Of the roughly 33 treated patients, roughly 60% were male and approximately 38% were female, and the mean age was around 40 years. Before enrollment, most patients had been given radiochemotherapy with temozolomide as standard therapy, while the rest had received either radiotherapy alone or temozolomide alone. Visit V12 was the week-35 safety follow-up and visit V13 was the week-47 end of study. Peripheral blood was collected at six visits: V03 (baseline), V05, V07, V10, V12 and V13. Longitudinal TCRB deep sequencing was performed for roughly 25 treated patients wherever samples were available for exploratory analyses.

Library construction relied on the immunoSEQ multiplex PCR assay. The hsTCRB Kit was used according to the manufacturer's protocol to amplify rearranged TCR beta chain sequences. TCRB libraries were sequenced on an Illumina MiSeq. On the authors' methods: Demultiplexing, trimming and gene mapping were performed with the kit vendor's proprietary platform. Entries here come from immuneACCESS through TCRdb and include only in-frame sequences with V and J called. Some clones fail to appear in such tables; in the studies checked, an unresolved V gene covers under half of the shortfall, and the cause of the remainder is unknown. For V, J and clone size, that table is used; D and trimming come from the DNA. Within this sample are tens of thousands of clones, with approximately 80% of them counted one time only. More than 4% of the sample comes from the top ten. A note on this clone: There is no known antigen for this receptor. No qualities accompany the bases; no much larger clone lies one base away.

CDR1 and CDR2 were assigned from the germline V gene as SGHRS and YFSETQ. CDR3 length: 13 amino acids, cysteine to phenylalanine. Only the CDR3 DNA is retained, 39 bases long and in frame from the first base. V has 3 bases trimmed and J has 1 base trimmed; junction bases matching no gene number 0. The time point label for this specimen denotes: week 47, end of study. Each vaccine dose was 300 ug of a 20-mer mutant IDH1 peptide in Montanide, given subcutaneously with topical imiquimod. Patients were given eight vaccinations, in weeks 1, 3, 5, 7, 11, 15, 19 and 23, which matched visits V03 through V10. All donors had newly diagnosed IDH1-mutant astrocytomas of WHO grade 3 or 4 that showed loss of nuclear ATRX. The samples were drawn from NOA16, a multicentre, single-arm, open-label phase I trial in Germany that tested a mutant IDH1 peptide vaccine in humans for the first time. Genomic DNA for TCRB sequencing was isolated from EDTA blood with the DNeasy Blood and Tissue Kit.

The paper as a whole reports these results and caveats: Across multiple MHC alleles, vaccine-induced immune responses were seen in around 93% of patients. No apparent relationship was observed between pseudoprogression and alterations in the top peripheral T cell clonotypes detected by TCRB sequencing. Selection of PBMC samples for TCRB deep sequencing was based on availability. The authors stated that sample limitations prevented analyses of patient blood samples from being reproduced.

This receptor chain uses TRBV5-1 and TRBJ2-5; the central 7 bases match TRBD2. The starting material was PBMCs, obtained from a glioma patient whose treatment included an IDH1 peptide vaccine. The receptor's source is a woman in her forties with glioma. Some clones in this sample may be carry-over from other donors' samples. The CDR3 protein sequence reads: CASSWTSQETQYF. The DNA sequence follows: TGCGCCAGCAGCTGGACTAGCCAAGAGACCCAGTACTTC.